This TCR beta chain emerged from a study of T cells in Graves' hyperthyroidism and ophthalmopathy. Remarks on this clonotype: Its target is unknown.

Trimming at V came to 5 bases and at J to 4 bases, leaving 10 bases not matched to a gene. In germline, CDR1 is SGHVT, CDR2 SQSDAQ. This CDR3 comprises 15 residues. Study-wide results and caveats: The model made its ophthalmopathy prediction, and onset followed a median roughly six months later.

Patients aged 18 to 65 with hyperthyroidism were newly diagnosed, with duration under 2 months. PBMCs were obtained from about 9 ml fresh peripheral blood. RNA transcripts provided the source from which TCR beta CDR3 regions were amplified. Primed by the HTBI set, a first-round RT-PCR was run on the TCR CDR3. MiXCR was run by TCRdb on the multiplex PCR reads, yielding one entry per CDR3 protein. The sample holds approximately 360,000 distinct CDR3 sequences, around a quarter seen once. The sequence derives from a man aged 50-59 years with Graves' hyperthyroidism. Sequenced sample: blood. The chain recombines TRBV7-4 with TRBJ2-5; TRBD2 agrees at 7 bases. CDR3 in amino acids: CASSPSGGRRETQYF. For the CDR3, the DNA is TGTGCCAGCAGCCCGTCGGGCGGGAGACGAGAGACCCAGTACTTC.